The source of this T cell receptor (beta chain) is a study of CD4 T cells in relation to SARS-CoV-2 and coronaviruses. To note about this clone: Its antigen is unidentified.

Measured with immunoSEQ multiplex PCR; TCRdb has only the in-frame clones, and not every one. Of 15,000 to 20,000 clones in the sample, more than 70% were seen once. Before the COVID-19 pandemic, during about 2011-2019, CD4+ T cells were taken from unexposed donors. After about 10 days of culture, CD4+ T cells were isolated. The CDR3 spans 17 residues. The germline CDR1 and CDR2 sequences are LGHDT and YNNKEL (reference sequence). The trim removed 4 bases at V and 0 bases at J, leaving 5 bases unmatched. This chain links TRBV3-1 (or the pseudogene TRBV3-2) with TRBJ2-3; 12 nucleotides line up with TRBD2. The sequenced sample consisted of CD4+ T cells from PBMCs, cultured in vitro. This TCR was recovered from a human donor in good health. The CDR3 region has the DNA TGTGCCAGCAGCCGAGGACTAGCGGGGACCAGCACAGATACGCAGTATTTT. Translated, it gives CASSRGLAGTSTDTQYF.